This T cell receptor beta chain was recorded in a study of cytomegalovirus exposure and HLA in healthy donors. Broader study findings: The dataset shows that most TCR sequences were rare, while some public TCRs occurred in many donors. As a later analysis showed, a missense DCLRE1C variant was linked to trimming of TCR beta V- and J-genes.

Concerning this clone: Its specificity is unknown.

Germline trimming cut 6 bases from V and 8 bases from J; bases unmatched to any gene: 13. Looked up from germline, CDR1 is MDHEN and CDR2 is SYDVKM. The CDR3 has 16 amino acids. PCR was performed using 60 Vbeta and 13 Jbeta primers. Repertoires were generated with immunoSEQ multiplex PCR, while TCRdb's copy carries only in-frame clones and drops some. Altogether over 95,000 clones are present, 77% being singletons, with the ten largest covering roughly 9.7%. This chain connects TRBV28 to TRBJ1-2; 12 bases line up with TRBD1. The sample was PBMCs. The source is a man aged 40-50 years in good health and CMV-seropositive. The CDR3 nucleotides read TGTGCCAGCAGCCCGGGACAGGGGGCGCGGGAACTCGGCTACACCTTC. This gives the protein CASSPGQGARELGYTF.